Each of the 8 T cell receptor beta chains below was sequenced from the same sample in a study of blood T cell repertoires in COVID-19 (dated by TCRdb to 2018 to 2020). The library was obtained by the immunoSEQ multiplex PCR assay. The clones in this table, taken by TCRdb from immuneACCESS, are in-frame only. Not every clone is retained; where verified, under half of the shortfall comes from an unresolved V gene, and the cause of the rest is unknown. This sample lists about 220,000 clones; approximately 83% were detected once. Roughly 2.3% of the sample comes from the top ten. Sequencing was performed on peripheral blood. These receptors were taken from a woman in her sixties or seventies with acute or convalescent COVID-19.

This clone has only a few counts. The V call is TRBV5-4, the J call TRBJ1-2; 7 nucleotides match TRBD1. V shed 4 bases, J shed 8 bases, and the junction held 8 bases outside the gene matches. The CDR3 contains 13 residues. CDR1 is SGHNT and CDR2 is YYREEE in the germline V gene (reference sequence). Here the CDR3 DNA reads TGTGCCAGCAGCCCAGGACAGGCGGGGGGCTACACCTTC. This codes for CASSPGQAGGYTF.

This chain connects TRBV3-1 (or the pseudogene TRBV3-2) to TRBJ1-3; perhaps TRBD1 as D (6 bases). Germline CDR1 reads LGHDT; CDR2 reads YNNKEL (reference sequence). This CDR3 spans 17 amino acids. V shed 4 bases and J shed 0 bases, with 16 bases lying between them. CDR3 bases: TGTGCCAGCAGCCCCCTAAGGACAGAAGACTCTGGAAACACCATATATTTT. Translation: CASSPLRTEDSGNTIYF.

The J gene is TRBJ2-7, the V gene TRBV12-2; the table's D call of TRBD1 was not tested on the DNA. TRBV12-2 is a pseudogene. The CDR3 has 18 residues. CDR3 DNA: TGTGCAAGTCGCTTAGATCGAGGACAATCCGACAGGGGAACCGAGCAGTACTTC. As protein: CASRLDRGQSDRGTEQYF.

This CDR3 reads CASSPWAAGNTIYF. As DNA, the CDR3 is TGTGCCAGCAGTCCCTGGGCCGCTGGAAACACCATATATTTT. The chain has TRBV6-5 and TRBJ1-3; D call uncertain. V was shortened by 5 bases and J by 2 bases, with 10 bases between the two germline ends. Germline-derived CDR1 and CDR2 are MNHEY and SVGAGI. The CDR3 sequence is 14 residues long.

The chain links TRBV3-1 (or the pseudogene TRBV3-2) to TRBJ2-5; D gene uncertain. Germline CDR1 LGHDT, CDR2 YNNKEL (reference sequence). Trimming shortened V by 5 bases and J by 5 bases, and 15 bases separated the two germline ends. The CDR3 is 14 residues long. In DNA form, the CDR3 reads TGTGCCAGCAGCTATAAAAACCCGGTCGAGACCCAGTACTTC. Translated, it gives CASSYKNPVETQYF.

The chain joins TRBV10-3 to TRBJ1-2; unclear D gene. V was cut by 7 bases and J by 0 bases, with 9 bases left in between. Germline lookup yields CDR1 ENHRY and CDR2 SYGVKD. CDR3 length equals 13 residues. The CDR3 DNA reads TGTGCCATCACTGACTCAGCTAACTATGGCTACACCTTC. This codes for CAITDSANYGYTF.

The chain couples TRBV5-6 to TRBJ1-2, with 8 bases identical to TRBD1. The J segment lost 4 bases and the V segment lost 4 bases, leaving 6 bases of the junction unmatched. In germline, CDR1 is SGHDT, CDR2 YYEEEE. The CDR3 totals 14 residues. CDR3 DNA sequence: TGTGCCAGCAGCCAGGGGGCGGGTATCTATGGCTACACCTTC. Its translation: CASSQGAGIYGYTF.

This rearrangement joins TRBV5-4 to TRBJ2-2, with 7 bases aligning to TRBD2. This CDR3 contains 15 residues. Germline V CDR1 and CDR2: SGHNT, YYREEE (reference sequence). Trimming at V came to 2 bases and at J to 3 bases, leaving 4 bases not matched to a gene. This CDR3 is CASSLAGSYTGELFF. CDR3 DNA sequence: TGTGCCAGCAGCTTAGCGGGGTCATACACCGGGGAGCTGTTTTTT.